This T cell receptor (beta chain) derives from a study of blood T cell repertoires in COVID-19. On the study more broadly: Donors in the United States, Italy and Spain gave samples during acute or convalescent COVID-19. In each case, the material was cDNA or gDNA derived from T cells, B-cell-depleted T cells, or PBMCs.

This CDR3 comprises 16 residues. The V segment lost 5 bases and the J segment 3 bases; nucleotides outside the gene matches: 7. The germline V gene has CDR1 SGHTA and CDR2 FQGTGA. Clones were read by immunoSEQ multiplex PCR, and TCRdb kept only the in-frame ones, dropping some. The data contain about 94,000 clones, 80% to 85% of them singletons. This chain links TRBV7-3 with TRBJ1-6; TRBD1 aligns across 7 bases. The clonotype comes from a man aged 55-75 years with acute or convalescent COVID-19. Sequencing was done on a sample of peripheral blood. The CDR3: CASSTLGTVYNSPLHF. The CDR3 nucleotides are TGTGCCAGCAGCACCCTCGGGACAGTCTATAATTCACCCCTCCACTTT.